This TCR beta chain was sequenced in a study of blood T cell repertoires in COVID-19. Study summary: Acute and convalescent COVID-19 samples came from the United States, Italy and Spain. PBMCs, B-cell-depleted T cells, or T cells were the source of the cDNA or gDNA that made up the material.

Germline V lookup: CDR1 LGHDT, CDR2 YNNKEL (reference sequence). Between the trimmed V and J ends, which lost 3 bases and 0 bases, there was a span of 15 bases. The CDR3 has 18 amino acids. In the original workflow: It was from reference gene primer amplification that nucleated cell counts were estimated. TCRdb's table, derived via immunoSEQ multiplex PCR, lists solely in-frame clones and lacks some. V and J calls plus clone size are reproduced from that table; the DNA served to infer D and trimming. The table lists about 34,000 clones, nearly 80% of them singletons, with 31% in the top ten. This chain links TRBV3-1 (or the pseudogene TRBV3-2) with TRBJ2-6; D might be TRBD1 (6 bases). This receptor was obtained from a man older than 75 with acute or convalescent COVID-19. Sequencing was carried out using peripheral blood. This CDR3 is CASSQVGASDSGANVLTF. The CDR3 nucleotides are TGTGCCAGCAGCCAGGTGGGGGCCTCAGACTCTGGGGCCAACGTCCTGACTTTC.